The 21 T cell receptor beta chains below come from one sample, sequenced in a study of T cells in Graves' hyperthyroidism and ophthalmopathy (dated by TCRdb to the late 2010s). Receptors were amplified or captured by multiplex PCR. The sequencer listed for this sample is Illumina HiSeq 2000. The TCR beta CDR3 regions were amplified from RNA transcripts. The first round of RT-PCR for the TCR CDR3 was performed with the HTBI primer set and the Qiagen OneStep RT-PCR kit. Clones were called with MiXCR by TCRdb after fastp trimmed the public reads at Q25, and only in-frame beta chains were retained. Each entry merges the rows of one CDR3 protein and shows their most common DNA and genes. The sample yields around 720,000 distinct CDR3 sequences; 35% were counted once. Clones ranked in the top ten supply around a third of the sample. Sequencing used blood. These receptors were collected from a woman in her 40s with Graves' hyperthyroidism.

This chain links TRBV19 with TRBJ1-5; D is uncertain. CDR3 length: 14 amino acids. The germline gives CDR1 LNHDA, CDR2 SQIVND (reference sequence). Trimming took 9 bases from V and 3 from J, leaving 15 bases between them. CDR3 DNA sequence: TGTGCCAGCAGTTTATGGCAAGACAATCAGCCCCAGCATTTT. Amino acids: CASSLWQDNQPQHF.

The chain links TRBV2 to TRBJ1-5, with a tentative D call TRBD1 (5 bases). Trimming shortened V by 6 bases and J by 6 bases, and 18 bases separated the two germline ends. This CDR3 contains 15 residues. CDR1 and CDR2 (germline): SNHLY, FYNNEI. The CDR3 reads CASSLPGRPGQPQHF. The CDR3 coding sequence is TGTGCCAGCAGCCTACCGGGGCGGCCGGGTCAGCCCCAGCATTTT.

The chain couples TRBV9 to TRBJ1-5; D remains ambiguous. Looked up from germline, CDR1 is SGDLS and CDR2 is YYNGEE. Trimming left V 5 bases short and J 6 bases short, with 15 bases between. The CDR3 consists of 14 residues. CDR3 in amino acids: CASSYPRKGQPQHF. CDR3 nucleotides: TGTGCCAGCAGTTACCCCAGGAAAGGTCAGCCCCAGCATTTT. Drawing the rest from reference TRBV9 and TRBJ1-5, the complete variable domain is DSGVTQTPKHLITATGQRVTLRCSPRSGDLSVYWYQQSLDQGLQFLIQYYNGEERAKGNILERFSAQQFPDLHSELNLSSLELGDSALYFCASSYPRKGQPQHFGDGTRLSIL.

The chain joins TRBV5-1 to TRBJ2-2; D is possibly TRBD1 (6 bases). The CDR3 contains 16 residues. Germline CDR1 SGHRS, CDR2 YFSETQ. Trimming removed 3 bases from V and 0 bases from J, with 12 bases in between. The CDR3 spells CASSSDRTANTGELFF. CDR3 bases: TGCGCCAGCAGCTCAGACAGGACCGCGAACACCGGGGAGCTGTTTTTT.

Many counts were recorded for this clonotype. The chain carries TRBV7-8 and TRBJ2-7; no clear D. The CDR3 has 14 residues. Germline loops: CDR1 SGHVS, CDR2 FQNEAQ. Trimming removed 4 bases at V and 2 bases at J, with 12 bases between. CDR3 coding DNA: TGTGCCAGCAGCTCCCGCCGTGGGACCTACGAGCAGTACTTC. It yields the protein CASSSRRGTYEQYF.

V is TRBV12-3 or TRBV12-4 and J is TRBJ2-2; possible D gene TRBD2, 5 bases. With 2 bases removed from V and 7 bases from J, the gap between germline ends came to 11 bases. There are 14 residues in the CDR3. The chain's CDR3 is CASSLTGEGGELFF. CDR3 in DNA: TGTGCCAGCAGTTTAACCGGGGAAGGCGGGGAGCTGTTTTTT.

This clonotype was detected many times. The CDR3 region is CSVEVDGSEKLFF. CDR3 nucleotide sequence: TGCAGCGTTGAAGTAGACGGGAGTGAAAAACTGTTTTTT. The chain employs TRBV29-1 and TRBJ1-4; D unclear. The CDR3 runs 13 residues. V was pared by 1 base and J by 7 bases, with 10 bases between. CDR1 and CDR2 (germline): SQVTM, ANQGSEA.

This clonotype was seen more than once but under ten times. This chain joins TRBV5-1 and TRBJ1-2; 8 nucleotides match TRBD1. Trimming at V came to 4 bases and at J to 3 bases, leaving 8 bases not matched to a gene. CDR3 length: 15 residues. The germline V gene has CDR1 SGHRS and CDR2 YFSETQ. The CDR3 coding sequence is TGCGCCAGCAGCCCCGACAGGGGAGTCGACTATGGCTACACCTTC. Translating it yields CASSPDRGVDYGYTF.

Comment on this clonotype: A much larger clone is a single base away; this may be a read error. The chain has TRBV9 and TRBJ1-2; D perhaps matches TRBD1 (5 bases). Germline CDR1 SGDLS, CDR2 YYNGEE. This CDR3 has 14 amino acids. V lost 3 bases to trimming and J lost 2 bases, with 11 bases between them. The CDR3 here is CASSEGRGNYGYTF. The CDR3 DNA reads TGTGCCAGCAGCGAGGGACGGGGAAACTATGGCTACACCTTC.

The V and J genes are TRBV7-2 and TRBJ2-7; TRBD1 might be the D (5 bases). Germline values: CDR1 SGHTA, CDR2 FQGNSA. V was cut by 5 bases and J by 6 bases, with 20 bases left in between. The CDR3 sequence is 15 residues long. This CDR3 is CASSQDGARSAEQYF. The CDR3 coding sequence is TGTGCCAGCAGCCAAGATGGGGCTCGTTCGGCCGAGCAGTACTTC.

This clonotype has at least ten counts. This chain's CDR3 is CASSWTGQEKLFF. The CDR3 region has the DNA TGTGCCAGCAGCTGGACAGGGCAAGAAAAACTGTTTTTT. The chain is built from TRBV7-2 and TRBJ1-4, with 8 bases fitting TRBD1. The germline V gene has CDR1 SGHTA and CDR2 FQGNSA. The CDR3 spans 13 residues. The ends lost 4 bases at V and 8 bases at J; junction bases unmatched: 3.

This clonotype was recorded at least ten times. The chain employs TRBV12-3 or TRBV12-4 and TRBJ1-6; the match to TRBD1 covers 7 bases. With 4 bases clipped from V and 10 bases from J, the junction kept 10 bases outside the gene matches. This CDR3 comprises 15 residues. CDR3 residues: CASSYRQGVGSPLHF. The CDR3 DNA is TGTGCCAGCAGTTACCGCCAGGGGGTCGGATCACCCCTCCACTTT.

The rearrangement links TRBV7-9 to TRBJ1-1; D not certain. Deletions cut 1 base from V and 1 base from J, with 10 bases between. The length of the CDR3 is 15 residues. Germline loops: CDR1 SEHNR, CDR2 FQNEAQ (reference sequence). The CDR3 DNA follows: TGTGCCAGCAGCTTAGGGACCGTTGGGAACACTGAAGCTTTCTTT. Residues: CASSLGTVGNTEAFF.

The chain uses TRBV5-4 and TRBJ2-7; TRBD1 agrees at 7 bases. The end of the DNA fits TRBJ2-1 better, so the J call may be wrong. There are 15 residues in the CDR3. From germline, CDR1 is SGHNT and CDR2 YYREEE (reference sequence). As DNA, the CDR3 is TGTGCCAGCAGCTTGTTAGCTCCCCCAGGGGGTGAGCAGTTCTTC. This encodes CASSLLAPPGGEQFF.

The sample holds many counts of this clonotype. The J gene is TRBJ1-1, the V gene TRBV9; 9 bases line up with TRBD1. Unmatched junction bases numbered 8, after V lost 2 bases and J lost 6 bases. The V gene's germline CDR1 is SGDLS and CDR2 YYNGEE. CDR3 length: 15 residues. CDR3 protein: CASSVEGQGTAEAFF. The CDR3 nucleotides are TGTGCCAGCAGCGTTGAGGGACAGGGAACCGCTGAAGCTTTCTTT.

With regard to this clonotype: This sequence may be a read error, since a much larger clone differs from it by one base. This is likely a read error, given that the CDR3 carries no conserved phenylalanine or tryptophan at its end. The chain carries TRBV9 and TRBJ1-1; perhaps TRBD1 as D (5 bases). With 0 bases removed from V and 7 bases from J, the gap between germline ends came to 10 bases. This CDR3 region has 13 residues. Germline V CDR1 and CDR2: SGDLS, YYNGEE. CDR3 region: CASSVVSGIEAFS. The DNA for the CDR3 is TGTGCCAGCAGCGTAGTGTCAGGGATTGAAGCTTTCTCT.

The chain employs TRBV20-1 and TRBJ1-3; D is ambiguous. In germline, CDR1 is DFQATT, CDR2 SNEGSKA (reference sequence). CDR3 length equals 14 residues. The germline V and J ends were trimmed by 3 bases and 2 bases, with 11 bases remaining between them. The CDR3 spells CSASHDLAGNTIYF. The CDR3, as DNA: TGCAGTGCTAGCCACGACTTAGCTGGAAACACCATATATTTT.

This clonotype occurred many times. The chain joins TRBV24-1 to TRBJ2-6, with a possible D match to TRBD2 (5 bases). CDR3 length equals 17 residues. The V end was cut by 3 bases, the J end by 1 base, with 12 bases between. The germline CDR1 and CDR2 sequences are KGHDR and SFDVKD. CDR3 sequence: CATSDSEGSSGANVLTF. The CDR3 bases are TGTGCCACCAGTGATAGCGAGGGAAGTTCTGGGGCCAACGTCCTGACTTTC.

This clonotype came up a few times. This chain uses TRBV12-3 or TRBV12-4 with TRBJ1-1; a possible D gene is TRBD1 (6 bases). Deletions cut 3 bases from V and 7 bases from J, with 15 bases between. The CDR3 is made up of 14 amino acids. CDR3 bases: TGTGCCAGCAGTTTCACGGGGGCCGGCCTTGAAGCTTTCTTT. This codes for CASSFTGAGLEAFF.

The genes are TRBV19 and TRBJ2-2; TRBD1 is a possible D gene (6 bases). Germline V gene sequence: CDR1 LNHDA, CDR2 SQIVND (reference sequence). The V end lost 7 bases, the J end lost 2 bases, and 20 bases lay between the germline ends. The CDR3 spans 17 residues. The CDR3 reads CASNRDMDYPNTGELFF. CDR3 nucleotides: TGTGCCAGTAACCGGGACATGGATTACCCAAACACCGGGGAGCTGTTTTTT.

This clonotype was recorded at least ten times. This chain links TRBV7-2 with TRBJ2-7, with TRBD1 matching 7 bases. J gave up 1 base and V 7 bases, and 7 bases lay outside the gene matches. The CDR3 length is 14 residues. CDR1 and CDR2 (germline): SGHTA, FQGNSA. The CDR3 is CASNSPGQSYEQYF. CDR3 DNA: TGTGCCAGCAACTCCCCGGGACAGTCCTACGAGCAGTACTTC.